One and the same sample provided the 26 T cell receptor beta chains below, sequenced in a study of shared clonotypes between healthy human individuals. The data were produced by immunoSEQ multiplex PCR, yet TCRdb's version contains in-frame clones alone and is incomplete. The data show under 850,000 clones, around 70% seen once. The material sequenced was memory CD4+ T cells sorted from blood. Subset of the sample: CD45RA-negative fraction. The receptors were sampled from a woman in her 30s in good health.

This sequence joins TRBV28 and TRBJ2-4; 12 nucleotides agree with TRBD2. With 10 bases clipped from V and 2 bases from J, the junction kept 12 bases outside the gene matches. The CDR3 extends over 17 amino acids. Germline V lookup: CDR1 MDHEN, CDR2 SYDVKM. The CDR3 sequence is CATRLAGGTATKNIQYF. The CDR3 DNA follows: TGTGCCACTCGTCTAGCGGGAGGGACCGCGACCAAAAACATTCAGTACTTC.

The rearrangement links TRBV15 to TRBJ2-7, with D perhaps TRBD1 (6 bases). Trimming removed 3 bases from V and 7 bases from J, with 16 bases in between. The CDR3 totals 14 residues. From germline, CDR1 is LNHNV and CDR2 YYDKDF (reference sequence). As DNA, the CDR3 is TGTGCCACCAGCAGGGGGCAGGGGCCCGGAGAGCAGTACTTC. It encodes CATSRGQGPGEQYF.

V and J are TRBV7-2 and TRBJ2-1; D not certain. The V gene's germline CDR1 is SGHTA and CDR2 FQGNSA. The V gene lost 3 bases and the J gene lost 4 bases, with 7 bases spanning the gap. This CDR3 is built from 13 residues. CDR3 nucleotides: TGTGCCAGCAGCTTGAGTGTTTACAATGAGCAGTTCTTC. The encoded protein is CASSLSVYNEQFF.

The table lists this clone with a count of one. A clone one base away is much larger, so this may be a read error. The rearrangement links TRBV7-6 to TRBJ2-3; D gene unclear. The CDR3 length is 11 residues. Per the germline V gene, CDR1 is SGHVS and CDR2 is FNYEAQ. Trimming cost V 3 bases and J 2 bases, with 0 bases left between them. CDR3 nucleotide sequence: TGTGCCAGCAGCTTCACAGATACGCAGTATTTT. Translation gives CASSFTDTQYF.

The chain uses TRBV2 and TRBJ1-1; no clear D. CDR1 is SNHLY, CDR2 FYNNEI, per germline. V was cut by 7 bases and J by 0 bases, with 12 bases left in between. The CDR3 is 14 amino acids. For the CDR3, the DNA is TGTGCCAGCAAGGTTGAGAAAATGAACACTGAAGCTTTCTTT. Protein: CASKVEKMNTEAFF.

J is TRBJ1-3 and V is TRBV28; 9 positions agree with TRBD1. From germline, CDR1 is MDHEN and CDR2 SYDVKM. CDR3 length equals 14 residues. V trimming: 6 bases; J trimming: 6 bases; junction bases outside the gene matches: 6. The CDR3 region is CASSRGQGPNTIYF. Here the CDR3 DNA reads TGTGCCAGCAGCCGGGGACAGGGTCCAAACACCATATATTTT.

V and J are TRBV9 and TRBJ1-2; TRBD1 aligns across 7 bases. Germline trimming cut 4 bases from V and 2 bases from J; bases unmatched to any gene: 8. The CDR3 is 15 residues long. Germline values: CDR1 SGDLS, CDR2 YYNGEE. The CDR3 region is CASSPQPQGNYGYTF. The CDR3 nucleotides are TGTGCCAGCAGCCCCCAACCACAGGGGAACTATGGCTACACCTTC.

This clone was seen just once. The chain couples TRBV6-4 to TRBJ1-5; possible D gene TRBD1, 5 bases. Trimming left V 6 bases short and J 7 bases short, with 19 bases between. Germline loops: CDR1 MRHNA, CDR2 SNTAGT. This CDR3 is built from 15 residues. The CDR3: CASSPRGRVEQPQHF. The CDR3 bases are TGTGCCAGCAGCCCCCGGGGCAGGGTAGAGCAGCCCCAGCATTTT.

This sequence joins TRBV18 and TRBJ2-3, with D uncertain. V lost 0 bases and J 5 bases, leaving 6 bases between the germline ends. The CDR3 has 13 amino acids. Germline CDR1 and CDR2: KGHSH and LQKENI. The chain's CDR3 is CASSPPSEDTQYF. Here the CDR3 DNA reads TGTGCCAGCTCACCACCGTCGGAAGATACGCAGTATTTT.

The gene calls are TRBV5-4 and TRBJ1-2; 9 bases map to TRBD1. CDR1 SGHNT and CDR2 YYREEE come from the germline V gene (reference sequence). Unmatched junction bases numbered 9, after V lost 5 bases and J lost 7 bases. This CDR3 contains 14 residues. The CDR3 DNA is TGTGCCAGCAGGAACACCGGGACAGGGACTGGCTACACCTTC. Translated: CASRNTGTGTGYTF.

The V call is TRBV28, the J call TRBJ2-1; maybe TRBD2 (5 bases). Germline CDR1 reads MDHEN; CDR2 reads SYDVKM. V lost 10 bases and J lost 8, with 12 bases in between. The CDR3 loop spans 11 amino acids. DNA for the CDR3: TGTGCCATCCGCGCGCGGGATGAGCAGTTCTTC. Its protein is CAIRARDEQFF.

This clone was found many times. The same CDR3 is also encoded by other DNA sequences in this sample. The V gene is TRBV7-2, the J gene TRBJ2-5; D not certain. The germline V and J ends were trimmed by 3 bases and 5 bases, with 7 bases remaining between them. Per the germline V gene, CDR1 is SGHTA and CDR2 is FQGNSA. The CDR3 runs to 12 residues. CDR3 nucleotide sequence: TGTGCCAGCAGCTTGGGAAGGGAGACCCAGTACTTC. Translating gives CASSLGRETQYF.

The CDR3 reads CASSLHRGSYGYTF. In DNA, the CDR3 is TGTGCCAGCAGCTTACACAGGGGTTCCTATGGCTACACCTTC. This chain joins TRBV11-1 and TRBJ1-2; 7 nucleotides match TRBD1. CDR3 size: 14 residues. Trimming removed 2 bases from V and 4 bases from J; junction bases left unmatched: 4. From germline, CDR1 is SGHAT and CDR2 FQDESV (reference sequence).

The chain couples TRBV10-3 to TRBJ1-2; D perhaps matches TRBD1 (5 bases). The germline V gene encodes CDR1 ENHRY and CDR2 SYGVKD. This CDR3 is 15 amino acids long. V gave up 0 bases and J gave up 2 bases, with 10 bases separating them. Here the CDR3 DNA reads TGTGCCATCAGTGAGTCGGAGGGGCGGAACTATGGCTACACCTTC. The encoded protein is CAISESEGRNYGYTF.

V is TRBV6-6 and J is TRBJ2-7; 7 positions agree with TRBD2. Germline V gene data show CDR1 as MNHNY and CDR2 as SVGAGI (reference sequence). The V segment lost 8 bases and the J segment 3 bases; nucleotides outside the gene matches: 7. The CDR3 sequence is 13 residues long. The CDR3 DNA reads as TGTGCCAGCCTTGTGCGGGACTACTACGAGCAGTACTTC. Residues: CASLVRDYYEQYF.

There are a few counts of this clone. This chain uses TRBV2 with TRBJ2-2, with TRBD2 matching 7 bases. The germline gives CDR1 SNHLY, CDR2 FYNNEI. The CDR3 sequence is 15 residues long. The J segment lost 6 bases and the V segment lost 3 bases, leaving 7 bases of the junction unmatched. DNA for the CDR3: TGTGCCAGCAGTGAGCACTCCGGGAGGCCCGGGGAGCTGTTTTTT. Translating gives CASSEHSGRPGELFF.

In DNA, the CDR3 is TGTGCCAGCAGTTTATCGTGGGGACTAGCCAGAAAAAACATTCAGTACTTC. This sequence encodes CASSLSWGLARKNIQYF. This chain joins TRBV27 and TRBJ2-4; 9 bases agree with TRBD2. The ends lost 0 bases at V and 4 bases at J; junction bases unmatched: 7. CDR1 MNHEY and CDR2 SMNVEV come from the germline V gene (reference sequence). The CDR3 is 17 amino acids.

This clone appeared a single time. The rearrangement uses TRBV6-1 and TRBJ2-2; D remains unclear. The CDR3 covers 14 residues. V lost 7 bases and J lost 2, with 11 bases in between. From germline, CDR1 is MNHNS and CDR2 SASEGT. This CDR3 reads CASNPIGNTGELFF. In nucleotides, the CDR3 is TGTGCCAGCAACCCAATAGGCAACACCGGGGAGCTGTTTTTT.

The chain joins TRBV15 to TRBJ1-2; tentative D call: TRBD1 (5 bases). Trimming pared 0 bases from V and 4 bases from J, leaving 12 bases between. In germline, CDR1 is LNHNV, CDR2 YYDKDF (reference sequence). The CDR3 consists of 15 residues. DNA of the CDR3: TGTGCCACCAGCAGAGACCCGGGACTGAGCTATGGCTACACCTTC. This encodes CATSRDPGLSYGYTF.

In this sample, this clone turned up once. This chain connects TRBV28 to TRBJ2-5; D unclear. Germline loops: CDR1 MDHEN, CDR2 SYDVKM. The CDR3 loop spans 13 amino acids. Trimming left V 4 bases short and J 4 bases short, with 10 bases between. CDR3 sequence reads: CASSSSMLETQYF. Written as DNA, the CDR3 is TGTGCCAGCAGTTCCTCAATGCTAGAGACCCAGTACTTC.

This clone was seen more than once but under ten times. The chain recombines TRBV30 with TRBJ1-5; D gene uncertain. The CDR3 runs to 14 residues. Germline V gives CDR1 GTSNPN, CDR2 SVGIG (reference sequence). V lost 0 bases, J lost 2 bases, and 8 bases lay in between. CDR3 DNA sequence: TGTGCCTGGAGTGTATGGACGGGCAATCAGCCCCAGCATTTT. It yields the protein CAWSVWTGNQPQHF.

The chain links TRBV5-1 to TRBJ2-5; D is uncertain. The ends were cut back, 4 bases at V and 5 bases at J, with 15 bases in the middle. The CDR3 spans 14 residues. The germline gives CDR1 SGHRS, CDR2 YFSETQ. Written as DNA, the CDR3 is TGCGCCAGCAGCCCTTATTTGGGGTCGGAGACCCAGTACTTC. Amino acid sequence: CASSPYLGSETQYF.

This clone showed up just once. The rearrangement uses TRBV28 and TRBJ1-1, with D possibly matching TRBD1 (5 bases). V lost 2 bases and J lost 0, with 13 bases in between. Germline loops: CDR1 MDHEN, CDR2 SYDVKM. This CDR3 comprises 16 residues. The CDR3 loop is CASSLPTGGLNTEAFF. As DNA, the CDR3 is TGTGCCAGCAGTTTACCTACAGGAGGACTGAACACTGAAGCTTTCTTT.

This clone was detected many times. This chain joins TRBV4-2 and TRBJ2-3; D remains unclear. V was trimmed by 0 bases and J by 1 base, leaving 11 bases between them. Germline V lookup: CDR1 LGHNA, CDR2 YNFKEQ. The CDR3 is 16 residues long. This chain's CDR3 is CASSQDLTPGTDTQYF. The CDR3 DNA reads TGTGCCAGCAGCCAAGATCTAACCCCAGGCACAGATACGCAGTATTTT.

The J gene is TRBJ2-5, the V gene TRBV29-1; no clear D gene. The better agreement between TRBJ2-7 and the DNA end casts doubt on the J call. Looked up from germline, CDR1 is SQVTM and CDR2 is ANQGSEA. The CDR3 contains 12 residues. The chain's CDR3 is CSVVADYYEQYF. CDR3 DNA sequence: TGCAGCGTTGTGGCGGATTACTACGAGCAGTACTTC.

This chain connects TRBV7-2 to TRBJ2-1; 13 bases are shared with TRBD2. The germline V gene encodes CDR1 SGHTA and CDR2 FQGNSA. The CDR3 loop spans 15 amino acids. V gave up 6 bases and J gave up 6 bases; unmatched junction bases: 5. The CDR3 nucleotides are TGTGCCAGCAGACTAGGACTAGCGGGAGTCAATGAGCAGTTCTTC. Translated: CASRLGLAGVNEQFF.